This T cell receptor (beta chain) stems from a study of identical twins. Broader study findings: Conclusions rested on cross-sectional statistics rather than following the same donors.

Trimming pared 0 bases from V and 2 bases from J, leaving 9 bases between. CDR1 and CDR2 (germline): SGDLS, YYNGEE. The CDR3 is 14 residues long. Concerning this clonotype itself: What it binds is not known.

TCRdb recomputed calls from the 5' RACE reads with MiXCR, one row per CDR3 protein. The sample lists a few hundred thousand distinct CDR3 sequences, about 9% seen once, with 8% to 10% in the top ten. This chain uses TRBV9 with TRBJ2-7; D is unclear. Sequencing was done on a sample of naive T cells sorted from blood. The source is a woman in her forties or fifties in good health. CDR3 amino acids: CASSVGQIAYEQYF. In DNA form, the CDR3 reads TGTGCCAGCAGCGTAGGGCAAATTGCCTACGAGCAGTACTTC.